Presented here are 24 T cell receptor beta chains from one specimen sequenced in a study of early T cells in non-severe SARS-CoV-2 infection. One entry per CDR3 protein, called by TCRdb with MiXCR from the 5' RACE reads. This sample has 30,000 to 35,000 distinct CDR3 sequences; about 4.2% occur once, and the top ten carry around an eighth. Sample: whole blood. These receptors were taken from an adult who was a healthcare worker with PCR-confirmed SARS-CoV-2 infection or an uninfected control (not recorded which).

This clonotype showed up many times. J is TRBJ2-2 and V is TRBV28, with D maybe TRBD2 (6 bases). Trimming took 7 bases from V and 4 from J, leaving 10 bases between them. CDR3 size: 13 residues. Germline assignment: CDR1 MDHEN and CDR2 SYDVKM. CDR3 sequence: CASNGGGTGELFF. In DNA form, the CDR3 reads TGTGCCAGCAACGGGGGAGGCACCGGGGAGCTGTTTTTT.

Many counts were recorded for this clonotype. The chain recombines TRBV12-3 or TRBV12-4 with TRBJ2-5; a weak D match, TRBD2 (6 bases). This CDR3 is built from 14 residues. V was cut by 1 base and J by 3 bases, with 9 bases left in between. CDR3 sequence (DNA): TGTGCCAGCAGTTTAGGGGAGGAGGAAGAGACCCAGTACTTC. Encoded protein: CASSLGEEEETQYF.

This clonotype was recorded at least ten times. V usage is TRBV6-4 and J usage is TRBJ2-2; 10 bases map to TRBD2. The CDR3 runs 14 residues. Germline loops: CDR1 MRHNA, CDR2 SNTAGT. After removal of 2 bases from V and 6 bases from J, the junction contained 0 bases not matched to a gene. The CDR3 region is CASSDGTSAGELFF. DNA of the CDR3: TGTGCCAGCAGTGACGGGACTAGCGCCGGGGAGCTGTTTTTT.

The chain recombines TRBV30 with TRBJ2-1; no reliable D call. The CDR3 has 13 amino acids. The V and J ends lost 3 bases and 5 bases respectively, with 11 bases between them. Germline V gene data show CDR1 as GTSNPN and CDR2 as SVGIG (reference sequence). CDR3 loop: CAWSAAPDNEQFF. For the CDR3, the DNA is TGTGCCTGGAGCGCCGCCCCGGACAATGAGCAGTTCTTC. The complete variable domain, with remaining parts taken from reference TRBV30 and TRBJ2-1, reads SQTIHQWPATLVQPVGSPLSLECTVEGTSNPNLYWYRQAAGRGLQLLFYSVGIGQISSEVPQNLSASRPQDRQFILSSKKLLLSDSGFYLCAWSAAPDNEQFFGPGTRLTVL.

This clonotype has a count of ten or more. The rearrangement joins TRBV27 to TRBJ2-7, with 8 nucleotides matching TRBD2. The CDR3 loop spans 16 amino acids. Germline trimming cut 7 bases from V and 3 bases from J; bases unmatched to any gene: 14. From germline, CDR1 is MNHEY and CDR2 SMNVEV (reference sequence). The CDR3 loop reads CASTPTQGLVGYEQYF. Written as DNA, the CDR3 is TGTGCCAGCACTCCGACCCAGGGACTAGTTGGCTACGAGCAGTACTTC.

This chain joins TRBV18 and TRBJ1-5; D call uncertain. Trimming took 6 bases from V and 4 from J, leaving 10 bases between them. Germline V lookup: CDR1 KGHSH, CDR2 LQKENI. The CDR3 spans 13 residues. The CDR3 reads CASSGQINQPQHF. Here the CDR3 DNA reads TGTGCCAGCTCCGGGCAGATAAATCAGCCCCAGCATTTT. Using reference TRBV18 and TRBJ1-5 for the parts outside the CDR3, the full variable domain is NAGVMQNPRHLVRRRGQEARLRCSPMKGHSHVYWYRQLPEEGLKFMVYLQKENIIDESGMPKERFSAEFPKEGPSILRIQQVVRGDSAAYFCASSGQINQPQHFGDGTRLSIL.

This clonotype was picked up many times. The chain carries TRBV5-1 and TRBJ1-2; D is ambiguous. CDR1 and CDR2 from the germline V gene are SGHRS and YFSETQ. The V end lost 2 bases, the J end lost 6 bases, and 11 bases lay between the germline ends. CDR3 length: 13 residues. The CDR3 nucleotides are TGCGCCAGCAGCTTCTTTGGGAGTGATGGCTACACCTTC. It is translated as CASSFFGSDGYTF.

The table lists this clonotype with many counts. The rearrangement links TRBV6-1 to TRBJ1-2; a weak D match, TRBD1 (5 bases). V was pared by 4 bases and J by 1 base, with 10 bases between. Germline-derived CDR1 and CDR2 are MNHNS and SASEGT. The CDR3 has 14 amino acids. CDR3 DNA: TGTGCCAGCAGTGGGAGGGGCCTTAACTATGGCTACACCTTC. Its translation: CASSGRGLNYGYTF.

The table lists this clonotype with many counts. The V gene is TRBV28, the J gene TRBJ1-6; D not resolved. The germline V gene has CDR1 MDHEN and CDR2 SYDVKM. The CDR3 totals 15 residues. V was clipped by 7 bases and J by 1 base, with 11 bases between them. CDR3 DNA: TGTGCCAGCATCTCGGGAGCGTCCTATAATTCACCCCTCCACTTT. This encodes CASISGASYNSPLHF.

This clonotype was detected ten times or more. This rearrangement joins TRBV5-1 to TRBJ1-2; D is unclear. The CDR3 totals 12 residues. Trimming left V 2 bases short and J 6 bases short, with 8 bases between. The V gene's germline CDR1 is SGHRS and CDR2 YFSETQ. In nucleotides, the CDR3 is TGCGCCAGCAGCTTCGCAGGTGATGGCTACACCTTC. Its translation is CASSFAGDGYTF. Variable domain in full (rest from reference TRBV5-1 and TRBJ1-2): KAGVTQTPRYLIKTRGQQVTLSCSPISGHRSVSWYQQTPGQGLQFLFEYFSETQRNKGNFPGRFSGRQFSNSRSEMNVSTLELGDSALYLCASSFAGDGYTFGSGTRLTVV.

This clonotype came up many times. This chain uses TRBV12-3 or TRBV12-4 with TRBJ1-4; 9 positions match TRBD1. J lost 9 bases, V lost 5 bases, and 7 bases had no gene match. This CDR3 contains 14 residues. In DNA form, the CDR3 reads TGTGCCAGCAGTCCGGGACAGGGCGGACAAAAACTGTTTTTT. Its protein is CASSPGQGGQKLFF.

This clonotype came up many times. This chain uses TRBV6-1 with TRBJ1-5; 7 nucleotides align to TRBD1. With 9 bases clipped from V and 3 bases from J, the junction kept 8 bases outside the gene matches. Per the germline V gene, CDR1 is MNHNS and CDR2 is SASEGT. This CDR3 spans 14 amino acids. CDR3 nucleotides: TGTGCCAGTCTTCCGACAGGGAACAATCAGCCCCAGCATTTT. It encodes CASLPTGNNQPQHF.

There are many counts of this clonotype. The chain recombines TRBV18 with TRBJ1-2; weak D call: TRBD1 (5 bases). This CDR3 contains 14 residues. Looked up from germline, CDR1 is KGHSH and CDR2 is LQKENI. Between the trimmed V and J ends, which lost 1 base and 7 bases, there was a span of 13 bases. In nucleotides, the CDR3 is TGTGCCAGCTCACCACGGCAGGGTATTGGTGGCTACACCTTC. Its protein is CASSPRQGIGGYTF. Combining the CDR3 with reference TRBV18 and TRBJ1-2 gives the whole variable domain NAGVMQNPRHLVRRRGQEARLRCSPMKGHSHVYWYRQLPEEGLKFMVYLQKENIIDESGMPKERFSAEFPKEGPSILRIQQVVRGDSAAYFCASSPRQGIGGYTFGSGTRLTVV.

This clonotype was picked up many times. The V and J genes are TRBV20-1 and TRBJ2-5, with 8 bases fitting TRBD2. The CDR3 runs to 14 residues. V was pared by 3 bases and J by 5 bases, with 8 bases of the junction left unmatched. CDR1 and CDR2 from the germline V gene are DFQATT and SNEGSKA (reference sequence). The CDR3 DNA follows: TGCAGTGCTAGCGGCGCGGGGGGCCAGGAGACCCAGTACTTC. Protein product: CSASGAGGQETQYF.

This clonotype was counted at least ten times. The chain employs TRBV12-3 or TRBV12-4 and TRBJ2-1; 11 bases agree with TRBD2. The CDR3 is made up of 21 amino acids. The trim removed 2 bases at V and 1 base at J, leaving 16 bases unmatched. This CDR3 reads CASSLRVSATSGSRSYNEQFF. The CDR3 DNA is TGTGCCAGCAGTTTAAGGGTCAGCGCTACTAGCGGGAGTCGGTCCTACAATGAGCAGTTCTTC.

A few counts support this clonotype. The CDR3 DNA reads TGTGCCAGCTCACCACAATTGTCGACAGACGGGGAGCTGTTTTTT. The encoded protein is CASSPQLSTDGELFF. The chain employs TRBV18 and TRBJ2-2, with D maybe TRBD1 (5 bases). V was clipped by 1 base and J by 7 bases, with 13 bases between them. This CDR3 region has 15 residues. CDR1 KGHSH and CDR2 LQKENI come from the germline V gene.

This clonotype was seen ten or more times. The chain carries TRBV4-1 and TRBJ1-6; TRBD1 matches 9 bases. The V segment lost 1 base and the J segment 8 bases; nucleotides outside the gene matches: 3. Per the germline V gene, CDR1 is MGHRA and CDR2 is YSYEKL. The CDR3 covers 15 residues. The CDR3 coding sequence is TGCGCCAGCAGCCAAGCTGACAGGGGGGATTCACCCCTCCACTTT. This gives the protein CASSQADRGDSPLHF.

This clonotype was seen a few times. This chain connects TRBV5-6 to TRBJ1-1; TRBD1 matches at 7 bases. CDR3 length: 14 amino acids. Germline CDR1 is SGHDT and CDR2 is YYEEEE. Trimming removed 3 bases from V and 0 bases from J; junction bases left unmatched: 2. CDR3 DNA sequence: TGTGCCAGCAGCTCGACAGGGCTGAACACTGAAGCTTTCTTT. Encoded protein: CASSSTGLNTEAFF.

This clonotype turned up a few times. The chain carries TRBV4-1 and TRBJ2-3; 9 bases match TRBD2. Germline V gene data show CDR1 as MGHRA and CDR2 as YSYEKL. The junction had 10 bases not matched to a gene; V was cut back by 7 bases and J by 5 bases. The CDR3 contains 15 residues. CDR3 residues: CASTRRLAGVDTQYF. In DNA, the CDR3 is TGCGCCAGCACAAGGAGGTTAGCGGGAGTAGATACGCAGTATTTT.

This clonotype was seen at least ten times. The chain recombines TRBV7-8 with TRBJ2-6; the D gene is possibly TRBD1 (6 bases). The CDR3 covers 16 residues. Trimming stripped 5 bases from V and 9 bases from J, with 20 bases between. Per the germline V gene, CDR1 is SGHVS and CDR2 is FQNEAQ. The CDR3 sequence is CASSGQTVPHDNVLTF. CDR3 nucleotides: TGTGCCAGCAGCGGACAGACAGTACCACACGACAACGTCCTGACTTTC.

This clonotype was seen at least ten times. The V gene is TRBV29-1, the J gene TRBJ2-5; tentative D call: TRBD2 (6 bases). Looked up from germline, CDR1 is SQVTM and CDR2 is ANQGSEA. V lost 6 bases and J lost 4, with 21 bases in between. The length of the CDR3 is 15 residues. The DNA of the CDR3 is TGCAGCGTCACCGGCGGGGACGCCGGAGGAGAGACCCAGTACTTC. The encoded protein is CSVTGGDAGGETQYF. Looking up the rest from reference TRBV29-1 and TRBJ2-5 gives the full variable domain: SAVISQKPSRDICQRGTSLTIQCQVDSQVTMMFWYRQQPGQSLTLIATANQGSEATYESGFVIDKFPISRPNLTFSTLTVSNMSPEDSSIYLCSVTGGDAGGETQYFGPGTRLLVL.

V and J are TRBV6-2 or TRBV6-3 and TRBJ1-2, with 9 bases aligning to TRBD1. The CDR3 has 14 residues. CDR1 is MNHEY and CDR2 is SVGEGT in the germline V gene. V lost 6 bases, J lost 3 bases, and 5 bases stayed unmatched. DNA for the CDR3: TGTGCCAGCAGCGCGGGACAGGGTCACTATGGCTACACCTTC. It translates to CASSAGQGHYGYTF.

This clonotype was counted ten times or more. CDR3: CASSLERAYEQYF. The CDR3 region has the DNA TGTGCCAGCAGCTTAGAACGGGCCTACGAGCAGTACTTC. The chain joins TRBV11-2 to TRBJ2-7; D is unclear. Trimming cost V 0 bases and J 2 bases, with 5 bases left between them. The CDR3 loop spans 13 amino acids. Germline V lookup: CDR1 SGHAT, CDR2 FQNNGV. Using reference TRBV11-2 and TRBJ2-7 for the parts outside the CDR3, the full variable domain is EAGVAQSPRYKIIEKRQSVAFWCNPISGHATLYWYQQILGQGPKLLIQFQNNGVVDDSQLPKDRFSAERLKGVDSTLKIQPAKLEDSAVYLCASSLERAYEQYFGPGTRLTVT.

This clonotype has ten or more counts. J is TRBJ2-3 and V is TRBV7-9, with 7 nucleotides matching TRBD1. CDR1 and CDR2 from the germline V gene are SEHNR and FQNEAQ (reference sequence). The CDR3 runs to 11 residues. Trimming removed 11 bases from V and 3 bases from J; junction bases left unmatched: 2. CDR3 coding DNA: TGTGCCGGACAGGTGACAGATACGCAGTATTTT. Translating it yields CAGQVTDTQYF.